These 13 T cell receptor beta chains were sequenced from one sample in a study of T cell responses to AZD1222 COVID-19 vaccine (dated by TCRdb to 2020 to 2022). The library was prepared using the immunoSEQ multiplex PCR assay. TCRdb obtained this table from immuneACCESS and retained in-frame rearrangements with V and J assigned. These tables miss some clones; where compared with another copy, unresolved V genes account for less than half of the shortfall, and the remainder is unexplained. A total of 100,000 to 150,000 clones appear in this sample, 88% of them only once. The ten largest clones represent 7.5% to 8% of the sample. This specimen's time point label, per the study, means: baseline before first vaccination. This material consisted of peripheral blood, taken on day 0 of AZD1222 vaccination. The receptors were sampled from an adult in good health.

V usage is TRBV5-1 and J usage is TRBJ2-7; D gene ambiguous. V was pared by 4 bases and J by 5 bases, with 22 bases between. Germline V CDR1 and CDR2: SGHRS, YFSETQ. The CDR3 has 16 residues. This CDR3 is CASSAGNHQRVDEQYF. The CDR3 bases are TGCGCCAGCAGCGCTGGTAATCATCAGCGTGTCGACGAGCAGTACTTC.

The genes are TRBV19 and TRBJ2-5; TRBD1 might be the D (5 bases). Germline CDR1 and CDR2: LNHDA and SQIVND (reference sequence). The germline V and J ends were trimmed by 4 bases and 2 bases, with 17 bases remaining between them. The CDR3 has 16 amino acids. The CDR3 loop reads CASSTGQVGFQETQYF. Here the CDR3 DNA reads TGTGCCAGTAGTACAGGGCAAGTAGGCTTTCAAGAGACCCAGTACTTC. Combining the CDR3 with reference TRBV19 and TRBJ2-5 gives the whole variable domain DGGITQSPKYLFRKEGQNVTLSCEQNLNHDAMYWYRQDPGQGLRLIYYSQIVNDFQKGDIAEGYSVSREKKESFPLTVTSAQKNPTAFYLCASSTGQVGFQETQYFGPGTRLLVL.

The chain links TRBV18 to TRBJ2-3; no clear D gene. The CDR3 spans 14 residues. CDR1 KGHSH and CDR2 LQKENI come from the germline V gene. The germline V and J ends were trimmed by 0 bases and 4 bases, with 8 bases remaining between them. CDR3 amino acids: CASSPPVVADTQYF. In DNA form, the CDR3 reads TGTGCCAGCTCACCACCAGTGGTCGCAGATACGCAGTATTTT.

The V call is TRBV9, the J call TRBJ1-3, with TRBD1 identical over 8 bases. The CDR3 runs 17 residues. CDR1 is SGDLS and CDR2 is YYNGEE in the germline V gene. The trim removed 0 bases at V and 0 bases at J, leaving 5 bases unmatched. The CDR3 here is CASSVESTGASGNTIYF. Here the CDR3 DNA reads TGTGCCAGCAGCGTAGAGTCGACAGGGGCCTCTGGAAACACCATATATTTT.

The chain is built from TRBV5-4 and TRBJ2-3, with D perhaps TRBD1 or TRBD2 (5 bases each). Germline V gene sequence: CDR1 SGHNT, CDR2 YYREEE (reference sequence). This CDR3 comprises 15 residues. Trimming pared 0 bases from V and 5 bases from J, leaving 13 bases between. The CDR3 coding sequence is TGTGCCAGCAGCTTGGAAGGGTCGAGGGGAGATACGCAGTATTTT. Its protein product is CASSLEGSRGDTQYF.

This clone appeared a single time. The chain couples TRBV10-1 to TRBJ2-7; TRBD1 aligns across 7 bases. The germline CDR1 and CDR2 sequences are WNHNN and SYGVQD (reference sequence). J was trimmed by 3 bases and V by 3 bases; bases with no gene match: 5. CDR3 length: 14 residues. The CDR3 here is CASSDRTGIYEQYF. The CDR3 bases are TGCGCCAGCAGTGACAGGACAGGAATCTACGAGCAGTACTTC.

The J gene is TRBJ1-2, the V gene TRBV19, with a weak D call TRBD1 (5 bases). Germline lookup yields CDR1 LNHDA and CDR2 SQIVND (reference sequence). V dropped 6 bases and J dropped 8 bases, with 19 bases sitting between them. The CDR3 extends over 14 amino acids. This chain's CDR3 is CASRDPGRSGGYTF. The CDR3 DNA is TGTGCCAGTAGGGATCCGGGGCGAAGCGGCGGCTACACCTTC.

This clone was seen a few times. This CDR3 is CASSISGASNEKLFF. CDR3 DNA sequence: TGCGCCAGCAGCATTTCAGGGGCGAGTAATGAAAAACTGTTTTTT. This chain connects TRBV5-1 to TRBJ1-4, with D possibly matching TRBD1 (6 bases). Germline CDR1 reads SGHRS; CDR2 reads YFSETQ. This CDR3 spans 15 amino acids. V was trimmed by 4 bases and J by 4 bases, leaving 14 bases between them. The variable domain in full, completed from reference TRBV5-1 and TRBJ1-4, reads KAGVTQTPRYLIKTRGQQVTLSCSPISGHRSVSWYQQTPGQGLQFLFEYFSETQRNKGNFPGRFSGRQFSNSRSEMNVSTLELGDSALYLCASSISGASNEKLFFGSGTQLSVL.

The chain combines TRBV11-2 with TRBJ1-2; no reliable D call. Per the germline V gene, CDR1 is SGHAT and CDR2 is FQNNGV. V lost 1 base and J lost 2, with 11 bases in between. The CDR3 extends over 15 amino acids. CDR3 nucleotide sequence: TGTGCCAGCAGCTTAGCAAGGGCTGGGAACTATGGCTACACCTTC. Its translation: CASSLARAGNYGYTF.

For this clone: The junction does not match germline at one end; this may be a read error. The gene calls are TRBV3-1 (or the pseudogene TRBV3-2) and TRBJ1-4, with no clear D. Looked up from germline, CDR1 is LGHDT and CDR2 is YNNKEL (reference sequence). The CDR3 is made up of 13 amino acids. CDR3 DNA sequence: TGTGCCAGCAGCCAAGATGGATCCAGGTCCTTCTTATGG. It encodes CASSQDGSRSFLW.

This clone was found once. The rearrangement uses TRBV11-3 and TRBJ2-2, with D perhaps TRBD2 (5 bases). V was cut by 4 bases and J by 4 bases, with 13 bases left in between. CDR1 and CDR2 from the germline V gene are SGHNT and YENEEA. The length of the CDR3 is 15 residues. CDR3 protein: CASSSHGVGTGELFF. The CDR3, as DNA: TGTGCCAGCAGCTCCCACGGGGTCGGCACCGGGGAGCTGTTTTTT. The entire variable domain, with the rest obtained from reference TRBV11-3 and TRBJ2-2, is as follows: EAGVVQSPRYKIIEKKQPVAFWCNPISGHNTLYWYLQNLGQGPELLIRYENEEAVDDSQLPKDRFSAERLKGVDSTLKIQPAELGDSAVYLCASSSHGVGTGELFFGEGSRLTVL.

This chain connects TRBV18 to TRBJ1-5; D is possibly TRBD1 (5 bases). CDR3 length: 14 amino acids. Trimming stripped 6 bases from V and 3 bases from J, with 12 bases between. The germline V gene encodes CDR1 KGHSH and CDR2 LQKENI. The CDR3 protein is CASSPDSPNQPQHF. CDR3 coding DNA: TGTGCCAGCTCCCCCGACAGTCCCAATCAGCCCCAGCATTTT.

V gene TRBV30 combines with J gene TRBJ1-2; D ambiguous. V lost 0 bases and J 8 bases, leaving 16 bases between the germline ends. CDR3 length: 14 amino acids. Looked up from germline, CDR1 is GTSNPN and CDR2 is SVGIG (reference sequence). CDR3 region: CAWSVHNMGRGYTF. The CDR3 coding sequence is TGTGCCTGGAGTGTCCACAATATGGGTCGGGGCTACACCTTC.